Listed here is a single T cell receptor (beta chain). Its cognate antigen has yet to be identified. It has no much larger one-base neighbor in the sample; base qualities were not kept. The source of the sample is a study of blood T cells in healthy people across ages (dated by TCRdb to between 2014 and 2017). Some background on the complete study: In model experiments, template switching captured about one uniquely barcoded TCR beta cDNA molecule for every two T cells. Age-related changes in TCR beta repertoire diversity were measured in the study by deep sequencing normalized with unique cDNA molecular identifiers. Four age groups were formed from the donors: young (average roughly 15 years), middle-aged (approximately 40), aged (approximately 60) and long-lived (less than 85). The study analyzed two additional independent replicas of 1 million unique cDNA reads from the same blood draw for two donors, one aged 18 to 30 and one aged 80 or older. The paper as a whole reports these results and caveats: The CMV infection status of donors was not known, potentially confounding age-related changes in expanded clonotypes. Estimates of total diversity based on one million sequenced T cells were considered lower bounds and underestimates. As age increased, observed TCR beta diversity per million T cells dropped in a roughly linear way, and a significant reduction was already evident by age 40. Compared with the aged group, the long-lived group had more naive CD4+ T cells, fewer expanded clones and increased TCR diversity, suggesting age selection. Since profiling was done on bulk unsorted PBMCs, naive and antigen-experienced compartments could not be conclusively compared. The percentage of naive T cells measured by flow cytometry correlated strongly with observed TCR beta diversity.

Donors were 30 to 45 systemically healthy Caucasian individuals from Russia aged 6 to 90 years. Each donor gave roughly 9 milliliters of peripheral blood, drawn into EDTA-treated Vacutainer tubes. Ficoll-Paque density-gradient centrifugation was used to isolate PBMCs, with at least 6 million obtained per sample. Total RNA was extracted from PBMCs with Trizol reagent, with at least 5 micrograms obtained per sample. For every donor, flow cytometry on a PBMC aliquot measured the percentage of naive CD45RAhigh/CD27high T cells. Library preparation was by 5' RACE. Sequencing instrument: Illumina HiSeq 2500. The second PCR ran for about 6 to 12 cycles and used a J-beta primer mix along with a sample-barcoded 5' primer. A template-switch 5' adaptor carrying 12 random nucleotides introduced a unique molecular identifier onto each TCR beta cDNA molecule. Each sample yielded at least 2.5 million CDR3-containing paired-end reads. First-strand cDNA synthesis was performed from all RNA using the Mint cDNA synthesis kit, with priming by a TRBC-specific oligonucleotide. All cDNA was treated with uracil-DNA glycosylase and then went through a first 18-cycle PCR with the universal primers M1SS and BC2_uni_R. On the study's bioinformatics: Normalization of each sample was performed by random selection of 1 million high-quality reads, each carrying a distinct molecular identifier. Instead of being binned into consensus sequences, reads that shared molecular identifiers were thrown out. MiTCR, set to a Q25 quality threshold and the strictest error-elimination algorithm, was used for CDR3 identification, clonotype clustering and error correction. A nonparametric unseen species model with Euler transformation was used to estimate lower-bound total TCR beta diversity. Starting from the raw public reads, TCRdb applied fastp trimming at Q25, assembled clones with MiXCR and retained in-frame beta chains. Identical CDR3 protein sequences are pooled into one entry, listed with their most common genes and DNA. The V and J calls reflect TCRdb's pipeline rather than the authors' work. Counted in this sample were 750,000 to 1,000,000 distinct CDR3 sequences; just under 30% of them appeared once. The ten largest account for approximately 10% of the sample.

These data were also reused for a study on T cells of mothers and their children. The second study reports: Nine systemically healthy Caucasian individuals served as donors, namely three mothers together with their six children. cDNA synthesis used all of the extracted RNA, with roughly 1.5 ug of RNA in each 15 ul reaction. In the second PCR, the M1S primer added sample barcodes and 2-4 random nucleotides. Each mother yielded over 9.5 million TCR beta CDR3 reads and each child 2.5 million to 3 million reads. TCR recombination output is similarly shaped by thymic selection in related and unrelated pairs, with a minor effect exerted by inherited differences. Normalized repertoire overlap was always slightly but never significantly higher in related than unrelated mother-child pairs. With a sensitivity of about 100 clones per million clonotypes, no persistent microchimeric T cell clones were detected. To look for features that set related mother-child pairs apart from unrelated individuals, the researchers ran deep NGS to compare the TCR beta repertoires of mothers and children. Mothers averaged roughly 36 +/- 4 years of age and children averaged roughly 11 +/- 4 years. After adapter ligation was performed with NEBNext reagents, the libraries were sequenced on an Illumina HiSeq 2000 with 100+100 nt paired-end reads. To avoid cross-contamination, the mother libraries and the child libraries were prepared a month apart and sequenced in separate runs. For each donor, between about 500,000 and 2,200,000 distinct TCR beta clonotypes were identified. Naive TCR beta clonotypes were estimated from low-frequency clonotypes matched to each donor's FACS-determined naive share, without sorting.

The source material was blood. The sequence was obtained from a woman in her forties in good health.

Here the CDR3 is given as CASSYTSNRQPQHF. In nucleotide form, the sequence is TGTGCCAGCAGTTACACCTCGAACAGACAGCCCCAGCATTTT. The rearranged segments are TRBV6-5 and TRBJ1-5, with the D gene too uncertain to name. V loses 2 bases, J loses 7 bases, and the germline ends lie 12 bases apart. CDR3 length: 14 amino acids, cysteine to phenylalanine. Only the CDR3 portion is preserved as DNA: 42 bases, with reading frame beginning at the first base. Based on the germline V gene, the CDR1 and CDR2 sequences are MNHEY and SVGAGI.